This passage covers 30 T cell receptor beta chains from one sample sequenced in a study of CD8+CD57+ T cells in acquired aplastic anemia. TCR beta VDJ and CDR3 profiling used genomic DNA as template. One entry per CDR3 protein, called by TCRdb with MiXCR from the reads. The profile covers about 190,000 distinct CDR3 sequences, with roughly half appearing a single time and over 7.5% taken by the ten largest. Patients sequenced had flow cytometry evidence of CD8+CD57+ cell expansion. Sequenced input: sorted CD4+, CD8+, or CD8+CD57+ T cells (not recorded which) from PBMCs. The receptors come from a human donor with aplastic anemia.

This clonotype was observed a few times. The chain couples TRBV6-1 to TRBJ2-6; maybe TRBD2 (5 bases). V was clipped by 11 bases and J by 0 bases, with 17 bases between them. The CDR3 has 16 residues. The germline V gene has CDR1 MNHNS and CDR2 SASEGT. The CDR3 protein is CAYRGFPISGANVLTF. CDR3 in DNA: TGTGCCTACCGGGGTTTTCCGATCTCTGGGGCCAACGTCCTGACTTTC.

This clonotype was picked up many times. The chain recombines TRBV7-1 with TRBJ2-3; 9 bases are a match to TRBD1. TRBV7-1 is marked as an open reading frame, function uncertain. The CDR3 runs 19 residues. V lost 2 bases, J lost 3 bases, and 15 bases stayed unmatched. CDR3 loop: CASSSRPGQGLWGTDTQYF. The CDR3, as DNA: TGTGCCAGCAGCTCACGACCGGGACAGGGTTTGTGGGGAACAGATACGCAGTATTTT.

Comment on this clonotype: Without the conserved terminal phenylalanine or tryptophan, this CDR3 likely stems from a read error. CDR3: CASRVRGSGKVNTGELFS. In nucleotides, the CDR3 is TGTGCCAGCAGAGTGCGGGGTAGCGGGAAAGTGAACACCGGGGAGCTGTTTTCT. This chain uses TRBV11-2 with TRBJ2-2, with TRBD2 matching 8 bases. This CDR3 spans 18 amino acids. Per the germline V gene, CDR1 is SGHAT and CDR2 is FQNNGV. Trimming at V came to 6 bases and at J to 1 base, leaving 13 bases not matched to a gene.

The rearrangement uses TRBV11-1 and TRBJ2-3; 10 bases match TRBD1. This CDR3 has 16 amino acids. Germline V gene data show CDR1 as SGHAT and CDR2 as FQDESV (reference sequence). The V segment lost 3 bases and the J segment 3 bases; nucleotides outside the gene matches: 6. In DNA form, the CDR3 reads TGTGCCAGCAGCTTCAGGGGGACAGGGGCAACAGATACGCAGTATTTT. Residues: CASSFRGTGATDTQYF.

The chain has TRBV12-3 or TRBV12-4 and TRBJ1-1; D is perhaps TRBD1 (5 bases). The CDR3 contains 12 residues. Trimming removed 10 bases from V and 12 bases from J, with 21 bases in between. This chain's CDR3 is CATRTGRRTTFF. The DNA for the CDR3 is TGTGCCACCAGGACGGGACGGAGAACGACTTTCTTT.

The rearrangement links TRBV24-1 to TRBJ2-2; D unresolved. This CDR3 spans 14 amino acids. The germline V gene encodes CDR1 KGHDR and CDR2 SFDVKD. Trimming removed 3 bases from V and 2 bases from J, with 6 bases in between. CDR3 protein: CATSDVGNTGELFF. DNA of the CDR3: TGTGCCACCAGTGATGTTGGCAACACCGGGGAGCTGTTTTTT.

The V call is TRBV20-1, the J call TRBJ2-7, with D maybe TRBD2 (5 bases). The CDR3 is made up of 14 amino acids. Trimming shortened V by 0 bases and J by 3 bases, and 12 bases separated the two germline ends. Germline V gives CDR1 DFQATT, CDR2 SNEGSKA (reference sequence). The CDR3 here is CSARDQRDNYEQYF. CDR3 nucleotide sequence: TGCAGTGCTAGAGATCAGAGGGATAACTACGAGCAGTACTTC.

This clonotype was recorded many times. The chain combines TRBV2 with TRBJ2-5; D is possibly TRBD1 (6 bases). Germline loops: CDR1 SNHLY, CDR2 FYNNEI. V was cut by 5 bases and J by 5 bases, with 18 bases left in between. The CDR3 has 15 residues. In nucleotides, the CDR3 is TGTGCCAGCAGTAGTCAGCAGGGGCGCGGGGAGACCCAGTACTTC. Residues: CASSSQQGRGETQYF.

The chain uses TRBV24-1 and TRBJ2-7; D is uncertain. The CDR3 consists of 14 residues. Germline V gene lookup returns CDR1 KGHDR and CDR2 SFDVKD. Trimming stripped 0 bases from V and 4 bases from J, with 9 bases between. The CDR3 is CATSDLRSGYEQYF. In nucleotides, the CDR3 is TGTGCCACCAGTGATTTGCGTTCCGGGTACGAGCAGTACTTC.

The J gene is TRBJ1-4, the V gene TRBV10-3; D possibly corresponds to TRBD1 (6 bases). The CDR3 spans 14 residues. Germline V lookup: CDR1 ENHRY, CDR2 SYGVKD. V was shortened by 6 bases and J by 6 bases, with 14 bases between the two germline ends. The CDR3 sequence is CAISQGMGDEKLFF. The CDR3 DNA reads TGTGCCATCAGCCAGGGGATGGGGGATGAAAAACTGTTTTTT.

The chain links TRBV10-3 to TRBJ2-7, with D perhaps TRBD2 (5 bases). The CDR3 has 14 residues. Germline lookup yields CDR1 ENHRY and CDR2 SYGVKD. Trimming shortened V by 7 bases and J by 2 bases, and 15 bases separated the two germline ends. The CDR3 here is CAIKGFGNTYEQYF. CDR3 DNA: TGTGCCATCAAAGGTTTCGGGAATACCTACGAGCAGTACTTC.

The chain couples TRBV9 to TRBJ2-7; no reliable D call. The CDR3 consists of 13 residues. The V and J ends lost 4 bases and 2 bases respectively, with 10 bases between them. CDR1 is SGDLS and CDR2 is YYNGEE in the germline V gene. The CDR3 nucleotides read TGTGCCAGCAGCCCTTCGAGAGCCTACGAGCAGTACTTC. This encodes CASSPSRAYEQYF.

The chain couples TRBV20-1 to TRBJ2-1; TRBD2 agrees at 16 bases. CDR1 and CDR2 (germline): DFQATT, SNEGSKA (reference sequence). With 5 bases clipped from V and 9 bases from J, the junction kept 4 bases outside the gene matches. The CDR3 runs to 14 residues. The CDR3 bases are TGCAGTGCTGGGACTAGCGGGGGGGCCCTTGAGCAGTTCTTC. Residues: CSAGTSGGALEQFF.

The chain joins TRBV20-1 to TRBJ1-6; TRBD1 matches at 8 bases. Trimming removed 7 bases from V and 5 bases from J; junction bases left unmatched: 7. Germline V gene sequence: CDR1 DFQATT, CDR2 SNEGSKA (reference sequence). The CDR3 is made up of 14 amino acids. Here the CDR3 DNA reads TGCAGTGTCCCGACAGGGGCAAATAATTCACCCCTCCACTTT. Its translation: CSVPTGANNSPLHF.

The genes are TRBV20-1 and TRBJ1-1; TRBD1 is a possible D gene (5 bases). There are 14 residues in the CDR3. Germline V CDR1 and CDR2: DFQATT, SNEGSKA (reference sequence). Trimming pared 1 base from V and 4 bases from J, leaving 13 bases between. CDR3 protein: CSARGSGEVTEAFF. The CDR3 DNA reads as TGCAGTGCTAGAGGATCGGGGGAGGTCACTGAAGCTTTCTTT.

This clonotype showed up many times. The chain is built from TRBV20-1 and TRBJ2-6; D might be TRBD1 (6 bases). The CDR3 covers 15 residues. Trimming removed 3 bases at V and 4 bases at J, with 13 bases between. Germline CDR1 reads DFQATT; CDR2 reads SNEGSKA (reference sequence). CDR3 sequence (DNA): TGCAGTGCTAGGACAGGCCCTAGGGGGGCCAACGTCCTGACTTTC. Its protein product is CSARTGPRGANVLTF.

This clonotype was seen more than once but under ten times. The junction departs from germline at one end; a sequencing error may be responsible. The genes are TRBV7-2 and TRBJ1-2; D is possibly TRBD1 (6 bases). Germline-derived CDR1 and CDR2 are SGHTA and FQGNSA. The CDR3 has 15 residues. The DNA for the CDR3 is TGTGTCAGCAGCTTCGCACCGGAGACAGGCTATGGCTACACCTTC. It codes for CVSSFAPETGYGYTF.

The J gene is TRBJ1-6, the V gene TRBV20-1; 10 bases are a match to TRBD1. Germline V gene lookup returns CDR1 DFQATT and CDR2 SNEGSKA (reference sequence). This CDR3 region has 17 residues. V lost 3 bases and J lost 3; bases outside the gene matches: 8. CDR3 sequence (DNA): TGCAGTGCTAGTGGGGACAGGGGCTTCGGCTATAATTCACCCCTCCACTTT. Translated: CSASGDRGFGYNSPLHF.

The V and J genes are TRBV12-3 or TRBV12-4 and TRBJ2-2, with 7 bases fitting TRBD1. Germline trimming cut 3 bases from V and 5 bases from J; bases unmatched to any gene: 12. CDR3 length: 17 residues. The CDR3 here is CASSFPPGQILTGELFF. The CDR3, as DNA: TGTGCCAGCAGTTTCCCTCCGGGACAGATTTTAACCGGGGAGCTGTTTTTT.

This clonotype was detected many times. This CDR3 reads CAISEPNTGELFF. CDR3 nucleotides: TGTGCCATCAGTGAACCGAACACCGGGGAGCTGTTTTTT. The genes are TRBV10-3 and TRBJ2-2; D is ambiguous. The CDR3 runs 13 residues. V was clipped by 3 bases and J by 0 bases, with 2 bases between them. Germline V CDR1 and CDR2: ENHRY, SYGVKD.

This clonotype was seen at least ten times. CDR3 nucleotides: TGTGCCAGCAGCATCGCCCCACCCGAGCAGTACTTC. It encodes CASSIAPPEQYF. The gene calls are TRBV11-3 and TRBJ2-7, with no clear D. This CDR3 has 12 amino acids. Per germline, CDR1 SGHNT and CDR2 YENEEA. Trimming left V 5 bases short and J 6 bases short, with 11 bases between.

This clonotype appeared many times. The CDR3 region has the DNA TGTGCCAGCAGCTTGCGGCCCGGGACAGGGGAAAAGACTGAAGCTTTCTTT. Amino acids: CASSLRPGTGEKTEAFF. The chain is built from TRBV7-8 and TRBJ1-1; 10 positions agree with TRBD1. CDR3 length: 17 amino acids. The germline V gene has CDR1 SGHVS and CDR2 FQNEAQ. The V segment lost 3 bases and the J segment 5 bases; nucleotides outside the gene matches: 12. The variable domain in full, with the rest retrieved from reference TRBV7-8 and TRBJ1-1, is GAGVSQSPRYKVAKRGQDVALRCDPISGHVSLFWYQQALGQGPEFLTYFQNEAQLDKSGLPSDRFFAERPEGSVSTLKIQRTQQEDSAVYLCASSLRPGTGEKTEAFFGQGTRLTVV.

The CDR3 loop is CASSLGTNLTDTQYF. For the CDR3, the DNA is TGTGCCAGCAGCCTGGGGACTAACCTCACAGATACGCAGTATTTT. The chain is built from TRBV13 and TRBJ2-3, with 7 bases lining up with TRBD2. Germline-derived CDR1 and CDR2 are PRHDT and FYEKMQ (reference sequence). V was pared by 5 bases and J by 2 bases, with 7 bases of the junction left unmatched. The CDR3 is 15 amino acids.

This clonotype was found a few times. An end of the junction differs from the germline gene, which may be a read error. The chain carries TRBV10-2 and TRBJ2-5, with 7 bases identical to TRBD2. The CDR3 totals 14 residues. Germline V lookup: CDR1 WSHSY, CDR2 SAAADI. Written as DNA, the CDR3 is TGTGCCAGCAGCCTAACTAGCGACCAAGAGACCCAGTACTTC. This encodes CASSLTSDQETQYF.

The chain links TRBV9 to TRBJ2-3, with TRBD2 as a possible D gene (6 bases). V lost 4 bases to trimming and J lost 6 bases, with 21 bases between them. Germline CDR1 is SGDLS and CDR2 is YYNGEE. The CDR3 loop spans 16 amino acids. The DNA for the CDR3 is TGTGCCAGCAGCCCATCAACGGGACTTCCTCAGGATACGCAGTATTTT. Translating gives CASSPSTGLPQDTQYF.

The J gene is TRBJ2-1, the V gene TRBV29-1; D gene uncertain. Germline loops: CDR1 SQVTM, CDR2 ANQGSEA. V lost 3 bases, J lost 5 bases, and 5 bases lay in between. There are 11 residues in the CDR3. The CDR3 is CSVESNNEQFF. Written as DNA, the CDR3 is TGCAGCGTTGAGTCAAACAATGAGCAGTTCTTC.

This sequence joins TRBV11-1 and TRBJ2-3, with 8 bases matching TRBD2. CDR1 SGHAT and CDR2 FQDESV come from the germline V gene (reference sequence). The CDR3 is made up of 17 amino acids. Trimming removed 4 bases from V and 0 bases from J; junction bases left unmatched: 9. In nucleotides, the CDR3 is TGTGCCAGCAGCTCCCCGCTAGCGGGCCGTAGCACAGATACGCAGTATTTT. The encoded protein is CASSSPLAGRSTDTQYF.

This chain joins TRBV20-1 and TRBJ2-3; D is unclear. Germline CDR1 DFQATT, CDR2 SNEGSKA (reference sequence). V dropped 2 bases and J dropped 6 bases, with 12 bases sitting between them. There are 13 residues in the CDR3. The CDR3 DNA is TGCAGTGCTAGATACCCCTTCGGTGATACGCAGTATTTT. It is translated as CSARYPFGDTQYF.

This chain joins TRBV6-1 and TRBJ1-1; 9 bases match TRBD1. Trimming cost V 6 bases and J 1 base; bases outside gene matches: 12. This CDR3 spans 17 amino acids. Germline V lookup: CDR1 MNHNS, CDR2 SASEGT. The CDR3 loop reads CASRPGQGSSPNTEAFF. As DNA, the CDR3 is TGTGCCAGCAGGCCGGGACAGGGTAGCTCCCCGAACACTGAAGCTTTCTTT.

The rearrangement joins TRBV11-2 to TRBJ2-7; maybe TRBD2 (6 bases). Germline V gene lookup returns CDR1 SGHAT and CDR2 FQNNGV. The V and J ends lost 1 base and 3 bases respectively, with 10 bases between them. This CDR3 is 14 amino acids long. CDR3 nucleotide sequence: TGTGCCAGCAGCTTAGGACTAGGTGTCTACGAGCAGTACTTC. It specifies CASSLGLGVYEQYF.